The rows below give T cell receptor beta chains drawn from one sample of a study of cytomegalovirus exposure and HLA in healthy donors. Some clones are missing from TCRdb's copy, which holds only in-frame ones; the method was immunoSEQ multiplex PCR. The profile covers about 160,000 clones, with over 75% appearing a single time and roughly 1.4% taken by the ten largest. The material sequenced was PBMCs. These receptors all come from a man aged 45-65 years in good health and CMV-seropositive. The CDR3 runs from the conserved cysteine through the conserved F or W. The D gene is left open where the match is weak. Clone size is stated in some rows and not others, as once, few, many or a class when expanded.

j_gene: TRBJ1-6
v_gene: TRBV6-5
abundance: -
d_gene: -
CDR3nt: TGTGCCAGCAGTTATTCACAGTGGGGAGGTTCACCCCTCCACTTT
CDR3aa: CASSYSQWGGSPLHF

j_gene: TRBJ1-4
v_gene: TRBV14
abundance: -
d_gene: -
CDR3nt: TGTGCCAGCAGCTCCTTAGGTCGGGAGGAAAAACTGTTTTTT
CDR3aa: CASSSLGREEKLFF

j_gene: TRBJ1-5
v_gene: TRBV6-5
abundance: -
d_gene: -
CDR3nt: TGTGCCAGCAGTCCAAGGGGCGGCAATCAGCCCCAGCATTTT
CDR3aa: CASSPRGGNQPQHF

j_gene: TRBJ2-2
v_gene: TRBV4-2
abundance: -
d_gene: TRBD2
CDR3nt: TGTGCCAGCAGCCACGAGCGGGGGAACACCGGGGAGCTGTTTTTT
CDR3aa: CASSHERGNTGELFF

j_gene: TRBJ2-4
v_gene: TRBV9
abundance: -
d_gene: -
CDR3nt: TGTGCCAGCAGCGTAGGACAGGCGAACATTCAGTACTTC
CDR3aa: CASSVGQANIQYF

j_gene: TRBJ2-3
v_gene: TRBV6-5
abundance: -
d_gene: TRBD2
CDR3nt: TGTGCCAGCAGTTACCAGGGACTAGCGGGAGGGGATACGCAGTATTTT
CDR3aa: CASSYQGLAGGDTQYF

j_gene: TRBJ2-1
v_gene: TRBV9
abundance: -
d_gene: TRBD2
CDR3nt: TGTGCCAGCAGCGTAATGGGACTAGCGGGAGGGACGAATGAGCAGTTCTTC
CDR3aa: CASSVMGLAGGTNEQFF

j_gene: TRBJ1-1
v_gene: TRBV2
abundance: -
d_gene: TRBD1
CDR3nt: TGTGCCAGCGGACAGGGAATGAACACTGAAGCTTTCTTT
CDR3aa: CASGQGMNTEAFF

j_gene: TRBJ2-1
v_gene: TRBV7-3
abundance: -
d_gene: TRBD1
CDR3nt: TGTGCCAGCAGCACGGGACAGGGGATTGAGCAGTTCTTC
CDR3aa: CASSTGQGIEQFF

j_gene: TRBJ1-1
v_gene: TRBV7-3
abundance: -
d_gene: -
CDR3nt: TGTGCCAGCAGCTTAGAGGGAGGTCAGTACACTGAAGCTTTCTTT
CDR3aa: CASSLEGGQYTEAFF

j_gene: TRBJ1-5
v_gene: TRBV5-8
abundance: once
d_gene: -
CDR3nt: TGTGCCAGCAGCTCTAAGGGGAATCAGCCCCAGCATTTT
CDR3aa: CASSSKGNQPQHF

j_gene: TRBJ2-5
v_gene: TRBV7-3
abundance: -
d_gene: -
CDR3nt: TGTGCCAGCAGTCAAAGGGTGGGGAGTTGGGAGACCCAGTACTTC
CDR3aa: CASSQRVGSWETQYF

j_gene: TRBJ2-7
v_gene: TRBV27
abundance: -
d_gene: -
CDR3nt: TGTGCCAGCGGGCGGGAAGGATCCTACGAGCAGTACTTC
CDR3aa: CASGREGSYEQYF

j_gene: TRBJ2-7
v_gene: TRBV6-5
abundance: -
d_gene: TRBD1
CDR3nt: TGTGCCAGCAGCGAACAGGGGGGAGGCCCCTACGAGCAGTACTTC
CDR3aa: CASSEQGGGPYEQYF

j_gene: TRBJ2-7
v_gene: TRBV7-8
abundance: -
d_gene: -
CDR3nt: TGTGCCAGCACCCCGTGGAGGGGGCCCTACGAGCAGTACTTC
CDR3aa: CASTPWRGPYEQYF

j_gene: TRBJ1-1
v_gene: TRBV7-6
abundance: -
d_gene: -
CDR3nt: TGTGCCAGCAGCTTAACCGACAGGCCCACTGAAGCTTTCTTT
CDR3aa: CASSLTDRPTEAFF

j_gene: TRBJ2-2
v_gene: TRBV27
abundance: -
d_gene: TRBD1
CDR3nt: TGTGCCAGCAGTTCCCGGACAGGGGTCACCGGGGAGCTGTTTTTT
CDR3aa: CASSSRTGVTGELFF

j_gene: TRBJ1-2
v_gene: TRBV18
abundance: -
d_gene: TRBD1
CDR3nt: TGTGCCAGCTCACTCCGGGACAGCCCTAACTATGGCTACACCTTC
CDR3aa: CASSLRDSPNYGYTF

j_gene: TRBJ2-5
v_gene: TRBV7-2
abundance: -
d_gene: TRBD2
CDR3nt: TGTGCCAGCAGCTTAGCGGGGGCTAGCGGGTGGGAGACCCAGTACTTC
CDR3aa: CASSLAGASGWETQYF

j_gene: TRBJ1-4
v_gene: TRBV5-6
abundance: -
d_gene: -
CDR3nt: TGTGCCAGCAGCTTGCGACAGTTTAATGAAAAACTGTTTTTT
CDR3aa: CASSLRQFNEKLFF

j_gene: TRBJ2-7
v_gene: TRBV28
abundance: -
d_gene: TRBD2
CDR3nt: TGTGCCAGCAGTTTAGTCGGGGAGGGCCTAAGGGAGCAGTACTTC
CDR3aa: CASSLVGEGLREQYF

j_gene: TRBJ1-5
v_gene: TRBV28
abundance: -
d_gene: TRBD1
CDR3nt: TGTGCCAGCAGTTCTGCCGGGACAGGGACATATAGCAATCAGCCCCAGCATTTT
CDR3aa: CASSSAGTGTYSNQPQHF

j_gene: TRBJ2-2
v_gene: TRBV5-1
abundance: -
d_gene: TRBD2
CDR3nt: TGCGCCAGCAGCTTTCGGGAGGGGGCGAACACCGGGGAGCTGTTTTTT
CDR3aa: CASSFREGANTGELFF

j_gene: TRBJ1-2
v_gene: TRBV11-2
abundance: once
d_gene: -
CDR3nt: TGTGCCAGCAGCTTAGAATCCCTGGTCAGGCTCCGTGGTGGCTACACCTTC
CDR3aa: CASSLESLVRLRGGYTF

j_gene: TRBJ1-1
v_gene: TRBV28
abundance: -
d_gene: -
CDR3nt: TGTGCCAGCAGTTTATGGGGCAGCCTTGAAGCTTTCTTT
CDR3aa: CASSLWGSLEAFF

j_gene: TRBJ1-4
v_gene: TRBV5-4
abundance: -
d_gene: -
CDR3nt: TGTGCCAGCAGCTTGGGACTAACAGGGGAAAAACTGTTTTTT
CDR3aa: CASSLGLTGEKLFF

j_gene: TRBJ2-5
v_gene: TRBV29-1
abundance: once
d_gene: TRBD2
CDR3nt: TGCAGCGCCGGGGGGGGCCCAGAGACCCAGTACTTC
CDR3aa: CSAGGGPETQYF

j_gene: TRBJ2-3
v_gene: TRBV5-1
abundance: -
d_gene: -
CDR3nt: TGCGCCAGCAGCTCCATTGGCGGGGACTTCACAGATACGCAGTATTTT
CDR3aa: CASSSIGGDFTDTQYF

j_gene: TRBJ1-6
v_gene: TRBV30
abundance: -
d_gene: -
CDR3nt: TGTGCCTGGGGTCTGGGGCAATCTAATTCACCCCTCCACTTT
CDR3aa: CAWGLGQSNSPLHF

j_gene: TRBJ2-7
v_gene: TRBV6-1
abundance: -
d_gene: -
CDR3nt: TGTGCCAGCAGTCTGCGGAGGACGGGGAACTACGAGCAGTACTTC
CDR3aa: CASSLRRTGNYEQYF

j_gene: TRBJ1-5
v_gene: TRBV28
abundance: -
d_gene: -
CDR3nt: TGTGCCAGCAAGAATACGGGGGATCAGCCCCAGCATTTT
CDR3aa: CASKNTGDQPQHF

j_gene: TRBJ2-2
v_gene: TRBV4-3
abundance: -
d_gene: -
CDR3nt: TGCGCCAGCAGCCAAGATGTGGCTAACACCGGGGAGCTGTTTTTT
CDR3aa: CASSQDVANTGELFF

j_gene: TRBJ2-1
v_gene: TRBV29-1
abundance: -
d_gene: TRBD1
CDR3nt: TGCAGCGTTGAGGGTAGGGACAGGTACAATGAGCAGTTCTTC
CDR3aa: CSVEGRDRYNEQFF

j_gene: TRBJ1-2
v_gene: TRBV19
abundance: -
d_gene: -
CDR3nt: TGTGCCAGTAGTAATACAGGGTATGGCTACACCTTC
CDR3aa: CASSNTGYGYTF

j_gene: TRBJ2-7
v_gene: TRBV5-1
abundance: -
d_gene: -
CDR3nt: TGCGCCAGCAGCAATGACAGATCCTACGAGCAGTACTTC
CDR3aa: CASSNDRSYEQYF

j_gene: TRBJ2-1
v_gene: TRBV12-2
abundance: -
d_gene: -
CDR3nt: TGTGCAAGTCGCTTACAGGACAGGGAAAAGACTCCTACCTACAATGAGCAGTTCTTC
CDR3aa: CASRLQDREKTPTYNEQFF

j_gene: TRBJ1-1
v_gene: TRBV7-3
abundance: -
d_gene: -
CDR3nt: TGTGCCAGCAGCTTAAGGGGCGGGGGGGGGAACACTGAAGCTTTCTTT
CDR3aa: CASSLRGGGGNTEAFF

j_gene: TRBJ2-2
v_gene: TRBV11-2
abundance: -
d_gene: TRBD2
CDR3nt: TGTGCCAGCAGCTATGGACTAGCGGTAACCGGGGAGCTGTTTTTT
CDR3aa: CASSYGLAVTGELFF

j_gene: TRBJ2-7
v_gene: TRBV5-1
abundance: -
d_gene: TRBD1
CDR3nt: TGCGCCAGCAGCTTGGGGGACAGGGACGAGCAGTACTTC
CDR3aa: CASSLGDRDEQYF

j_gene: TRBJ2-7
v_gene: TRBV6-1
abundance: -
d_gene: -
CDR3nt: TGTGCCAGCAGTGGGACAGCCTACGAGCAGTACTTC
CDR3aa: CASSGTAYEQYF

j_gene: TRBJ2-5
v_gene: TRBV5-4
abundance: -
d_gene: TRBD2
CDR3nt: TGTGCCAGCAGCTTGGTGGCGGGGGGGCCTAGGGAGACCCAGTACTTC
CDR3aa: CASSLVAGGPRETQYF

j_gene: TRBJ1-4
v_gene: TRBV5-3
abundance: -
d_gene: -
CDR3nt: TGTGCCAGAAGCTTGGTTGTCCGCAGTTTCGAAAAACTGTTTTTT
CDR3aa: CARSLVVRSFEKLFF

j_gene: TRBJ1-5
v_gene: TRBV7-2
abundance: -
d_gene: -
CDR3nt: TGTGCCAGCAGCTTAGCGTCACAGGGCCCTAGCAATCAGCCCCAGCATTTT
CDR3aa: CASSLASQGPSNQPQHF

j_gene: TRBJ2-7
v_gene: TRBV28
abundance: -
d_gene: TRBD2
CDR3nt: TGTGCCAGCAGTTACCTAGCGGGAGATCGGCCCTACGAGCAGTACTTC
CDR3aa: CASSYLAGDRPYEQYF

j_gene: TRBJ2-5
v_gene: TRBV27
abundance: -
d_gene: -
CDR3nt: TGTGCCAGCAGTTCTACAGGGGCAGGAGGGTCCCAGTACTTC
CDR3aa: CASSSTGAGGSQYF

j_gene: TRBJ2-3
v_gene: TRBV27
abundance: -
d_gene: -
CDR3nt: TGTGCCAGCAGTTTAGGTGGGAGAGGCACAGATACGCAGTATTTT
CDR3aa: CASSLGGRGTDTQYF

j_gene: TRBJ2-3
v_gene: TRBV4-3
abundance: -
d_gene: TRBD2
CDR3nt: TGCGCCAGCAGCCAAGACCTAGCGGGAGTGACAGATACGCAGTATTTT
CDR3aa: CASSQDLAGVTDTQYF

j_gene: TRBJ2-3
v_gene: TRBV9
abundance: -
d_gene: -
CDR3nt: TGTGCCAGCAGCCGGACAGATACGCAGTATTTT
CDR3aa: CASSRTDTQYF

j_gene: TRBJ1-1
v_gene: TRBV4-1
abundance: -
d_gene: TRBD1
CDR3nt: TGCGCCAGCAGCCCACCCGGGACAGGGAGGTTTACTGAAGCTTTCTTT
CDR3aa: CASSPPGTGRFTEAFF

j_gene: TRBJ1-1
v_gene: TRBV4-3
abundance: -
d_gene: TRBD1
CDR3nt: TGCGCCAGCAGCCCCTCCGCTACAGGGGAAAAAGCTTTCTTT
CDR3aa: CASSPSATGEKAFF

j_gene: TRBJ1-3
v_gene: TRBV18
abundance: -
d_gene: TRBD1
CDR3nt: TGTGCCAGCTCGCTGGGACAGGGGAGCTCTGGAAACACCATATATTTT
CDR3aa: CASSLGQGSSGNTIYF

j_gene: TRBJ1-2
v_gene: TRBV29-1
abundance: -
d_gene: -
CDR3nt: TGCAGCGTTGTCAGGGATGACTATGGCTACACCTTC
CDR3aa: CSVVRDDYGYTF

j_gene: TRBJ2-7
v_gene: TRBV7-2
abundance: -
d_gene: TRBD2
CDR3nt: TGTGCCAGCATCGAGATGCTAGCGGTCGAGGGCGAGCAGTACTTC
CDR3aa: CASIEMLAVEGEQYF